This T cell receptor beta chain was identified during a study of shared clonotypes between healthy human individuals. This CDR3 has 16 residues. V was trimmed by 4 bases and J by 15 bases, leaving 28 bases between them. Germline V gene lookup returns CDR1 SGHVS and CDR2 FQNEAQ. Naive CD8 cells were CD45RO-negative, positively selected for CCR7, excluding terminally differentiated effector memory CD45RA+ cells. Profiled with immunoSEQ multiplex PCR; TCRdb holds only in-frame clones, not every one. The profile shows 1.5 million to 2.5 million clones, around 96% of them singletons. Sequenced input: naive CD8+ T cells sorted from blood. V and J are TRBV7-8 and TRBJ2-1; perhaps TRBD1 as D (5 bases). The TCR originated in a man younger than 35 in good health. DNA of the CDR3: TGTGCCAGCAGCTCCGACTTTAACCACCTCAGGGAATATACGTTCTTC. The encoded protein is CASSSDFNHLREYTFF.